These 7 T cell receptor beta chains were all obtained from the same sample, sequenced in a study of CD8 T cells in ankylosing spondylitis. One entry per CDR3 protein, called by TCRdb with MiXCR from the 5' RACE reads. The repertoire consists of 7,600 or so distinct CDR3 sequences, with about 3% occurring once and the leading ten covering 35% to 45%. What was sequenced was blood, either unsorted or a sorted T cell fraction (not recorded which). The receptors stem from a female donor with ankylosing spondylitis or in good health (not recorded which).

The rearrangement links TRBV9 to TRBJ2-2; 7 bases map to TRBD2. From germline, CDR1 is SGDLS and CDR2 YYNGEE. The V gene end was trimmed by 3 bases and the J gene end by 5 bases; junction bases not matched to a gene: 7. The CDR3 is 15 amino acids. DNA for the CDR3: TGTGCCAGCAGCGGACGGACTAGTGGGACCGGGGAGCTGTTTTTT. It translates to CASSGRTSGTGELFF.

This clonotype was observed many times. The CDR3, as DNA: TGTGCCAGCAGCGTCCGGACCGGGGGGGCCGGTGAGACCCAGTACTTC. Translating gives CASSVRTGGAGETQYF. This chain uses TRBV9 with TRBJ2-5, with 8 bases lining up with TRBD2. Per germline, CDR1 SGDLS and CDR2 YYNGEE. V lost 2 bases to trimming and J lost 5 bases; unmatched junction nucleotides: 11. The CDR3 is made up of 16 amino acids.

In its sample, this clonotype was seen many times. The rearrangement joins TRBV7-8 to TRBJ1-3; no definite D call. Deletions cut 5 bases from V and 0 bases from J, with 11 bases between. Germline V lookup: CDR1 SGHVS, CDR2 FQNEAQ. The CDR3 covers 15 residues. The CDR3 DNA sequence: TGTGCCAGCAGCCGGAGGTCGGTCTCTGGAAACACCATATATTTT. As protein: CASSRRSVSGNTIYF.

This clonotype was observed at least ten times. The V gene is TRBV9, the J gene TRBJ2-7, with 12 positions matching TRBD2. The V and J ends lost 2 bases and 4 bases, in that order; junction bases with no gene match: 4. The CDR3 runs to 15 residues. Germline CDR1 SGDLS, CDR2 YYNGEE. The CDR3 spells CASSVSSGGAYEQYF. The CDR3 bases are TGTGCCAGCAGCGTTTCTAGCGGGGGGGCTTACGAGCAGTACTTC.

The table lists this clonotype with many counts. This rearrangement joins TRBV9 to TRBJ1-2, with D perhaps TRBD1 (6 bases). This CDR3 has 11 residues. Germline V gives CDR1 SGDLS, CDR2 YYNGEE. With 3 bases removed from V and 7 bases from J, the gap between germline ends came to 7 bases. The CDR3 spells CASSGGGGYTF. The CDR3 bases are TGTGCCAGCAGCGGAGGGGGTGGCTACACCTTC. The whole variable domain, remainder taken from reference TRBV9 and TRBJ1-2, is DSGVTQTPKHLITATGQRVTLRCSPRSGDLSVYWYQQSLDQGLQFLIQYYNGEERAKGNILERFSAQQFPDLHSELNLSSLELGDSALYFCASSGGGGYTFGSGTRLTVV.

This clonotype was found many times. The V gene is TRBV9, the J gene TRBJ2-7; 8 nucleotides align to TRBD1. This CDR3 region has 16 residues. The trim removed 2 bases at V and 1 base at J, leaving 8 bases unmatched. Germline V gene lookup returns CDR1 SGDLS and CDR2 YYNGEE. The DNA of the CDR3 is TGTGCCAGCAGCGTCTCCCCAGGGGGCGCTTCCTACGAGCAGTACTTC. The encoded protein is CASSVSPGGASYEQYF.

This clonotype is termed medium-sized (0.01 to 0.1%). The chain has TRBV9 and TRBJ2-7; D is possibly TRBD1 (5 bases). Trimming cost V 0 bases and J 0 bases, with 16 bases left between them. This CDR3 region has 17 residues. Looked up from germline, CDR1 is SGDLS and CDR2 is YYNGEE. The CDR3 region has the DNA TGTGCCAGCAGCGTAGATTCCGCAGGGTTGGGCTCCTACGAGCAGTACTTC. Amino acids: CASSVDSAGLGSYEQYF.